The clone carrying this TCR beta chain was detected many times. As yet, its antigen is unknown. The data were obtained in a study of early T cells in non-severe SARS-CoV-2 infection. Across the whole study: It was bulk RNA from unsorted whole blood that was sequenced, and the chains were unpaired. Study results and limitations: Reliance on VDJdb matching favored anti-spike CD8 responses; private and CD4 specificities were missed.

In germline, CDR1 is MNHNS, CDR2 SASEGT. The CDR3 is made up of 13 amino acids. V was shortened by 6 bases and J by 5 bases, with 11 bases between the two germline ends. Unique molecular identifiers (one per individual cDNA molecule) were attached. TCRdb re-derived calls from the 5' RACE reads in MiXCR, one entry per CDR3 protein. The sample shows approximately 69,000 distinct CDR3 sequences, 10% to 15% of them seen only once. The clonotype comes from an adult who was a healthcare worker with PCR-confirmed SARS-CoV-2 infection or an uninfected control (not recorded which). Sequencing was performed on whole blood. This chain uses TRBV6-1 with TRBJ1-5; a weak D match, TRBD1 (6 bases). The CDR3 reads CASRTEGDQPQHF. CDR3 nucleotide sequence: TGTGCCAGCAGGACAGAGGGGGATCAGCCCCAGCATTTT.